A selection of T cell receptor beta chains follows, all from one sample in a study of blood T cell repertoires in COVID-19. The method was immunoSEQ multiplex PCR; TCRdb's version includes in-frame clones alone and lacks a portion of them. The sample shows about 290,000 clones, about nine tenths of them seen only once. Sequencing was done on a sample of peripheral blood. The source of these receptors is a woman in her twenties or thirties with COVID-19, enrolled during active disease. CDR3s include the opening cysteine and the closing phenylalanine or tryptophan. The D gene is left open where the match is weak. Not every row has a clone size; where given, it reads once, few, many or a size class.

TRBJ1-6 TRBV4-1 NA 16 NA CASSRLLSGGESPLHF TGCGCCAGCAGCCGGTTGCTTTCGGGGGGTGAATCACCCCTCCACTTT
TRBJ2-1 TRBV10-3 TRBD1 13 NA CAIGQGVGHEQFF TGTGCCATAGGACAGGGGGTAGGCCATGAGCAGTTCTTC
TRBJ2-1 TRBV6-1 NA 13 NA CASSEGHYNEQFF TGTGCCAGCAGTGAAGGACACTACAATGAGCAGTTCTTC
TRBJ2-2 TRBV18 NA 13 few CASSLASTGELFF TGTGCCAGCTCACTCGCTAGCACCGGGGAGCTGTTTTTT
TRBJ1-1 TRBV6-6 NA 12 NA CASSRVGTEAFF TGTGCCAGCAGCAGGGTGGGGACTGAAGCTTTCTTT
TRBJ1-1 TRBV3-1/TRBV3-2 NA 13 NA CASSRQPNTEAFF TGTGCCAGCAGCCGACAGCCGAACACTGAAGCTTTCTTT
TRBJ1-1 TRBV12-5 NA 13 once CASGRYLNTEAFF TGTGCTAGTGGCCGGTATTTGAACACTGAAGCTTTCTTT
TRBJ1-1 TRBV28 NA 14 NA CASSERGKETEAFF TGTGCCAGCAGCGAGCGGGGGAAAGAAACTGAAGCTTTCTTT
TRBJ1-6 TRBV19 TRBD1 17 NA CASRTEGQDIYNSPLHF TGTGCCAGTAGGACCGAGGGACAGGACATTTATAATTCACCCCTCCACTTT
TRBJ2-3 TRBV13 NA 15 few CASSFRGADEYTQYF TGTGCCAGCAGCTTTCGGGGGGCCGATGAGTATACGCAGTATTTT
TRBJ1-6 TRBV2 NA 17 NA CASSESVEGSYNSPLHF TGTGCCAGCAGTGAGTCCGTGGAGGGCTCCTATAATTCACCCCTCCACTTT
TRBJ1-5 TRBV4-2 TRBD1 15 NA CASSQAGTGNQPQHF TGTGCCAGCAGCCAGGCAGGGACAGGCAATCAGCCCCAGCATTTT
TRBJ1-6 TRBV30 NA 11 once CAWSEVGGLTF TGTGCCTGGAGTGAAGTGGGGGGGTTGACTTTT
TRBJ1-3 TRBV6-6 TRBD1 16 NA CASSYGQGRFGNTIYF TGTGCCAGCAGTTACGGACAGGGGAGATTTGGAAACACCATATATTTT
TRBJ1-2 TRBV10-2 NA 12 NA CASSESQLSYTF TGCGCCAGCAGTGAGTCACAGTTGAGCTACACCTTC
TRBJ1-1 TRBV7-9 TRBD1 14 NA CASSPAGQGTEAFF TGTGCCAGCAGCCCTGCGGGACAGGGCACTGAAGCTTTCTTT
TRBJ2-2 TRBV27 TRBD1 16 NA CASTIRTGGATGELFF TGTGCCAGCACCATACGGACAGGTGGGGCCACCGGGGAGCTGTTTTTT
TRBJ1-4 TRBV7-2 NA 14 NA CASSLSLTGEKLFF TGTGCCAGCAGCTTATCCCTGACGGGGGAAAAACTGTTTTTT
TRBJ1-3 TRBV7-9 TRBD1 15 once CASSEGTAAGNTIYF TGTGCCAGCAGCGAAGGGACAGCTGCTGGAAACACCATATATTTT
TRBJ1-2 TRBV19 TRBD1 15 NA CASSIRDRGNYGYTF TGTGCCAGTAGTATACGGGACAGGGGTAACTATGGCTACACCTTC
TRBJ2-7 TRBV4-1 NA 13 NA CASSQEEGYEQYF TGCGCCAGCAGCCAAGAAGAGGGATACGAGCAGTACTTC
TRBJ2-7 TRBV6-1 TRBD2 19 NA CASSERAGILAGGFYEQYF TGTGCCAGCAGTGAAAGGGCAGGGATTTTAGCGGGGGGGTTCTACGAGCAGTACTTC
TRBJ2-7 TRBV27 TRBD1 15 NA CASSQDRGWTYEQYF TGTGCCAGCAGTCAGGACAGGGGATGGACCTACGAGCAGTACTTC
TRBJ2-3 TRBV3-1/TRBV3-2 TRBD2 16 NA CASSRLAGGPADTQYF TGTGCCAGCAGTCGACTAGCGGGGGGGCCGGCAGATACGCAGTATTTT
TRBJ2-1 TRBV3-1/TRBV3-2 TRBD2 13 NA CASSHGGGGEQFF TGTGCCAGCAGCCACGGCGGGGGGGGTGAGCAGTTCTTC
TRBJ2-3 TRBV29-1 NA 13 NA CSVVPDSAYTQYF TGCAGCGTTGTGCCTGACTCGGCGTATACGCAGTATTTT
TRBJ1-3 TRBV6-5 NA 11 NA CASSQGNTIYF TGTGCCAGCAGTCAAGGAAACACCATATATTTT
TRBJ2-7 TRBV6-5 TRBD1 15 NA CASSYNRDSTYEQYF TGTGCCAGCAGTTACAATAGGGACAGCACCTACGAGCAGTACTTC
TRBJ2-7 TRBV28 TRBD2 14 NA CASSPSGGSYEQYF TGTGCCAGCAGCCCTAGCGGGGGCTCCTACGAGCAGTACTTC
TRBJ2-5 TRBV6-5 NA 12 NA CASSGGQETQYF TGTGCCAGCAGCGGGGGACAAGAGACCCAGTACTTC
TRBJ2-5 TRBV9 NA 14 once CASSVGGGAETQYF TGTGCCAGCAGCGTAGGGGGCGGTGCTGAGACCCAGTACTTC
TRBJ1-2 TRBV9 NA 18 NA CASSARPGGRETYYGYTF TGTGCCAGCAGCGCGAGGCCGGGAGGGAGGGAAACTTACTATGGCTACACCTTC
TRBJ1-5 TRBV4-1 NA 16 NA CASSQGPPPINQPQHF TGCGCCAGCAGCCAAGGGCCTCCCCCGATAAATCAGCCCCAGCATTTT
TRBJ1-2 TRBV18 TRBD1 16 NA CASSPNRGIIGYGYTF TGTGCCAGCTCACCGAACAGGGGGATCATCGGCTATGGCTACACCTTC
TRBJ2-2 TRBV30 TRBD2 14 NA CACTAGGRTGELFF TGTGCCTGTACCGCGGGGGGGCGGACCGGGGAGCTGTTTTTT
TRBJ1-5 TRBV19 TRBD1 17 few CASRRSDRGQWDQPQHF TGTGCCAGTAGGCGGTCCGACAGGGGGCAATGGGATCAGCCCCAGCATTTT
TRBJ2-7 TRBV14 TRBD2 15 few CASSPPGGSSYEQYF TGTGCCAGCAGCCCCCCGGGAGGGAGCTCCTACGAGCAGTACTTC
TRBJ2-5 TRBV18 NA 12 NA CASSRLQETQYF TGTGCCAGCTCACGACTGCAAGAGACCCAGTACTTC
TRBJ1-1 TRBV7-8 TRBD1 16 NA CASSPFGDRARTEAFF TGTGCCAGCAGCCCATTTGGGGACAGGGCACGCACTGAAGCTTTCTTT
TRBJ2-7 TRBV4-2 TRBD2 16 few CASSQEGRLAGYEQYF TGTGCCAGCAGCCAAGAGGGGAGACTAGCGGGCTACGAGCAGTACTTC
TRBJ2-5 TRBV9 NA 14 few CASSPPGLGETQYF TGTGCCAGCAGCCCTCCGGGGTTAGGAGAGACCCAGTACTTC
TRBJ1-5 TRBV2 NA 15 once CASSEWSGGSQPQHF TGTGCCAGCAGTGAGTGGAGTGGGGGGAGTCAGCCCCAGCATTTT
TRBJ2-7 TRBV28 TRBD1 13 NA CASSFRDSDEQYF TGTGCCAGCAGTTTCCGGGACAGCGACGAGCAGTACTTC
TRBJ2-4 TRBV6-1 TRBD1 15 NA CASSDRGLAKNIQYF TGTGCCAGCAGTGACAGGGGGCTAGCCAAAAACATTCAGTACTTC
TRBJ2-1 TRBV6-6 NA 12 NA CASSLRGSEQFF TGTGCCAGCAGTTTAAGGGGCTCTGAGCAGTTCTTC
TRBJ2-1 TRBV10-2 TRBD2 17 NA CASSDPDGRPWDNEQFF TGCGCCAGCAGTGACCCCGACGGGAGGCCCTGGGACAATGAGCAGTTCTTC
TRBJ1-6 TRBV10-2 NA 15 NA CASSETYYGGSPLHF TGCGCCAGCAGTGAGACCTACTATGGGGGCTCACCCCTCCACTTT
TRBJ1-2 TRBV9 NA 18 NA CASSVELGGWEDNYGYTF TGTGCCAGCAGCGTAGAATTGGGAGGGTGGGAAGATAACTATGGCTACACCTTC
TRBJ1-2 TRBV12-3/TRBV12-4 TRBD1 13 NA CASSSLTGDGYTF TGTGCCAGCAGTTCATTGACAGGGGATGGCTACACCTTC
TRBJ1-6 TRBV6-5 NA 14 NA CASIETGGNSPLHF TGTGCCAGCATCGAAACGGGGGGGAATTCACCCCTCCACTTT
TRBJ2-4 TRBV29-1 NA 15 NA CSVVPRGLGTDIQYF TGCAGCGTTGTGCCGAGGGGACTCGGTACGGACATTCAGTACTTC
TRBJ2-2 TRBV6-5 NA 14 NA CASSSGANTGELFF TGTGCCAGCAGTTCGGGGGCGAACACCGGGGAGCTGTTTTTT
TRBJ2-1 TRBV5-1 TRBD2 18 NA CASSLGLAGGLGYNEQFF TGCGCCAGCAGCTTGGGGCTAGCGGGGGGACTTGGATACAATGAGCAGTTCTTC
TRBJ2-3 TRBV27 TRBD2 16 NA CASSLRLAGGTDTQYF TGTGCCAGCAGTCTTCGACTAGCGGGGGGAACAGATACGCAGTATTTT
TRBJ1-6 TRBV6-1 TRBD1 16 NA CASSVQPGQGSSPLHF TGTGCCAGCAGTGTGCAACCGGGACAGGGAAGTTCACCCCTCCACTTT
TRBJ2-6 TRBV19 NA 15 NA CASTPGSSGANVLTF TGTGCCAGTACACCGGGATCCTCTGGGGCCAACGTCCTGACTTTC
TRBJ2-2 TRBV3-1/TRBV3-2 TRBD2 16 once CASSPGTSRATGELFF TGTGCCAGCAGCCCCGGGACTAGCCGGGCCACCGGGGAGCTGTTTTTT
TRBJ2-1 TRBV11-2 NA 16 NA CASRDETRRFYNEQFF TGTGCCAGCAGGGACGAGACTAGAAGATTCTACAATGAGCAGTTCTTC
TRBJ2-3 TRBV19 TRBD2 16 NA CASTGLTSGKGDTQYF TGTGCCAGTACTGGTCTGACTAGCGGTAAGGGAGATACGCAGTATTTT
TRBJ1-6 TRBV5-4 NA 13 NA CVTSGTVNSPLHF TGTGTCACAAGCGGGACGGTAAATTCACCCCTCCACTTT